This is a list of T cell receptor beta chains from one sample in a study of radiation and T cells in renal cell carcinoma. Using immunoSEQ multiplex PCR, the repertoire was profiled, and TCRdb retains in-frame clones only, with some absent. The data contain around 75,000 clones, 82% of them singletons. Sequences were derived from blood, sampled from a patient whose treatment included radiotherapy and nephrectomy. Receptors were obtained from a man aged 60 to 75 with renal cell carcinoma. Both conserved end residues are part of each CDR3. Each record gives: CDR3 DNA, CDR3 protein, J gene, D gene, V gene, clone size. A D gene is named only where the DNA matches it firmly. Only some rows state a clone size, as once, few, many or a class for expanded clones.

TGCACCAGCAGCCGAATACCATGGGGCCAAAGGGCGGGATGGGAGCAGTACTTC | CTSSRIPWGQRAGWEQYF | TRBJ2-7 | - | TRBV1 | -
TGTGCCAGCAGCCCAGCCTTGGCTGGGGCCAACGTCCTGACTTTC | CASSPALAGANVLTF | TRBJ2-6 | - | TRBV7-2 | -
TGTGCCAGCAGCCCGACTAGCGGGACCTACAATGAGCAGTTCTTC | CASSPTSGTYNEQFF | TRBJ2-1 | TRBD2 | TRBV7-2 | -
TGTGCCATCAGCAGTGGACTAGCGGGAGGGTTTGATACGCAGTATTTT | CAISSGLAGGFDTQYF | TRBJ2-3 | TRBD2 | TRBV10-3 | few
TGTGCCAGTAGTACTCAGACTGGTGCAACTAATGAAAAACTGTTTTTT | CASSTQTGATNEKLFF | TRBJ1-4 | - | TRBV19 | -
TGTGCCAGCAGCTATGACAGTGCCTACGAGCAGTACTTC | CASSYDSAYEQYF | TRBJ2-7 | - | TRBV7-2 | once
TGTGCCTGGAGTCCTGGGCCAGGGGGCACTGAAGCTTTCTTT | CAWSPGPGGTEAFF | TRBJ1-1 | TRBD1 | TRBV30 | -
TGCGCCAGCAGCTTGTCCAGGGGGATTTCCTACGAGCAGTACTTC | CASSLSRGISYEQYF | TRBJ2-7 | TRBD1 | TRBV5-1 | -
TGTGCCAGTAGTTCCGCCGTGTCCGAGCAGTACTTC | CASSSAVSEQYF | TRBJ2-7 | - | TRBV19 | -
TGCGCCAGCAGCTTGGCCGGCCCCGGGAGTGCGGGGGGTGAGCAGTTCTTC | CASSLAGPGSAGGEQFF | TRBJ2-1 | TRBD2 | TRBV5-1 | -
TGCGCCAGCAGCTTTCGGGTGGACTCTGGGGCCAACGTCCTGACTTTC | CASSFRVDSGANVLTF | TRBJ2-6 | - | TRBV5-1 | -
TGCGCCAGCAGCCCGGACGGACAGACCCCGTCCTATGGCTACACCTTC | CASSPDGQTPSYGYTF | TRBJ1-2 | - | TRBV5-1 | -
TGTGCCAGCAGTGTCGGGAACACTGAAGCTTTCTTT | CASSVGNTEAFF | TRBJ1-1 | - | TRBV28 | -
TGCGCCAGCAGCTTGGGACAGGGGGCCGGGGAGCTGTTTTTT | CASSLGQGAGELFF | TRBJ2-2 | TRBD1 | TRBV5-1 | -
TGTGCCAGCAGCGTCGGACTAGCGGGAGGTTTCGAGCAGTACTTC | CASSVGLAGGFEQYF | TRBJ2-7 | TRBD2 | TRBV9 | -
TGTGCCAGCAGCTTTCGCTCAGGGGCCTACAATGAGCAGTTCTTC | CASSFRSGAYNEQFF | TRBJ2-1 | - | TRBV5-4 | few
TGTGCCAGCAGCCGACTAGTCCAAGCGACCCAGTACTTC | CASSRLVQATQYF | TRBJ2-5 | - | TRBV7-6 | few
TGCGCCAGCGCCTCCTCAGGGTGGGGAGAGACCCAGTACTTC | CASASSGWGETQYF | TRBJ2-5 | - | TRBV5-1 | -